The 15 T cell receptor beta chains in this list originate from one sample, sequenced in a study of shared clonotypes between healthy human individuals. Repertoires were generated with immunoSEQ multiplex PCR, while TCRdb's copy carries only in-frame clones and drops some. The sample shows over a million clones, about 77% of them seen only once. The sample was memory CD4+ T cells sorted from blood. Subset specified: CD45RA-negative fraction. All receptors derive from a man younger than 35 in good health.

This chain joins TRBV28 and TRBJ2-7; 12 bases map to TRBD2. Germline loops: CDR1 MDHEN, CDR2 SYDVKM. Unmatched junction bases numbered 7, after V lost 4 bases and J lost 0 bases. The CDR3 spans 17 residues. CDR3 sequence: CASSYGTSGYSSYEQYF. The CDR3 DNA sequence: TGTGCCAGCAGTTACGGGACTAGCGGGTACAGCTCCTACGAGCAGTACTTC.

This clone was observed once. For the CDR3, the DNA is TGTGCCAGTAGTCCCCTAGCGGGAAGCACAGATACGCAGTATTTT. Protein product: CASSPLAGSTDTQYF. This chain joins TRBV19 and TRBJ2-3; TRBD2 agrees at 9 bases. Germline values: CDR1 LNHDA, CDR2 SQIVND (reference sequence). The CDR3 covers 15 residues. The trim removed 5 bases at V and 0 bases at J, leaving 3 bases unmatched.

This clone occurred once. This rearrangement joins TRBV5-1 to TRBJ2-7; 9 bases map to TRBD1. Germline assignment: CDR1 SGHRS and CDR2 YFSETQ. The length of the CDR3 is 14 residues. V was pared by 4 bases and J by 7 bases, with 9 bases of the junction left unmatched. The CDR3 DNA sequence: TGCGCCAGCAGCCTCGGGGACAGGGTTTGGGAGCAGTACTTC. This sequence encodes CASSLGDRVWEQYF.

V usage is TRBV6-5 and J usage is TRBJ2-5, with 7 bases identical to TRBD2. CDR3 length equals 13 residues. Losses at the gene ends were 4 bases for V and 3 bases for J; bases not matched to a gene: 2. Germline assignment: CDR1 MNHEY and CDR2 SVGAGI. CDR3 coding DNA: TGTGCCAGCAGTTCCGGGACTAAAGAGACCCAGTACTTC. This codes for CASSSGTKETQYF.

J is TRBJ1-2 and V is TRBV15; no definite D call. This CDR3 is 14 amino acids long. Germline CDR1 reads LNHNV; CDR2 reads YYDKDF (reference sequence). Trimming removed 0 bases at V and 4 bases at J, with 9 bases between. CDR3 amino acids: CATSREGLGYGYTF. Here the CDR3 DNA reads TGTGCCACCAGCAGAGAGGGGTTGGGCTATGGCTACACCTTC.

The chain combines TRBV5-7 with TRBJ2-4, with D possibly matching TRBD1 (8 bases). TRBV5-7 belongs to the ORF category, with a function that is uncertain. CDR3 size: 15 residues. Trimming removed 4 bases at V and 5 bases at J, with 16 bases between. In nucleotides, the CDR3 is TGTGCCAGCAGCCAATTACAGGGGGGGCAAAACATTCAGTACTTC. Protein product: CASSQLQGGQNIQYF.

V usage is TRBV5-1 and J usage is TRBJ2-1, with 7 bases identical to TRBD2. V lost 0 bases to trimming and J lost 6 bases; unmatched junction nucleotides: 6. CDR1 and CDR2 (germline): SGHRS, YFSETQ. The CDR3 loop spans 15 amino acids. CDR3 sequence: CASSLGTGGPNEQFF. The CDR3 DNA reads TGCGCCAGCAGCTTGGGAACGGGAGGACCCAATGAGCAGTTCTTC.

The chain employs TRBV10-1 and TRBJ1-2, with no clear D. Germline V lookup: CDR1 WNHNN, CDR2 SYGVQD (reference sequence). Deletions cut 4 bases from V and 4 bases from J, with 10 bases between. The CDR3 runs to 13 residues. CDR3 coding DNA: TGCGCCAGCAGTGGAAGCCGCAGCTATGGCTACACCTTC. It encodes CASSGSRSYGYTF.

This clone showed up many times. The V gene is TRBV4-1, the J gene TRBJ2-1; 8 bases are shared with TRBD2. Trimming removed 3 bases from V and 5 bases from J; junction bases left unmatched: 12. CDR1 MGHRA and CDR2 YSYEKL come from the germline V gene. The CDR3 sequence is 17 residues long. CDR3 amino acids: CASSQEPGGTTNNEQFF. CDR3 nucleotide sequence: TGCGCCAGCAGCCAGGAGCCGGGGGGGACTACCAACAATGAGCAGTTCTTC.

Of note for this clone: A much more abundant neighbour one base away suggests this may be a read error. The V and J genes are TRBV5-6 and TRBJ2-5; D might be TRBD1 (6 bases). Trimming cost V 2 bases and J 2 bases, with 7 bases left between them. Germline loops: CDR1 SGHDT, CDR2 YYEEEE. The CDR3 runs 13 residues. CDR3: CASSFGQQETQYF. CDR3 bases: TGTGCCAGCAGCTTTGGACAGCAAGAGACCCAGTACTTC.

The chain employs TRBV18 and TRBJ1-3; D remains ambiguous. Deletions cut 5 bases from V and 0 bases from J, with 5 bases between. Germline V CDR1 and CDR2: KGHSH, LQKENI. The CDR3 loop spans 13 amino acids. CDR3 amino acids: CASSESSGNTIYF. The CDR3 bases are TGTGCCAGCTCAGAAAGCTCTGGAAACACCATATATTTT.

The V gene is TRBV19, the J gene TRBJ1-1; 7 bases map to TRBD1. CDR3 length: 16 residues. With V trimmed by 6 bases and J by 0 bases, 10 bases remained unmatched. Germline values: CDR1 LNHDA, CDR2 SQIVND (reference sequence). CDR3 nucleotides: TGTGCCAGTAGCAAACGGGGCGACAGGGTGAACACTGAAGCTTTCTTT. As protein: CASSKRGDRVNTEAFF.

This clone turned up a few times. The chain couples TRBV5-1 to TRBJ1-6, with D possibly matching TRBD1 (5 bases). The V gene lost 2 bases and the J gene lost 10 bases, with 16 bases spanning the gap. The CDR3 covers 15 residues. Looked up from germline, CDR1 is SGHRS and CDR2 is YFSETQ. The CDR3 DNA sequence: TGCGCCAGCAGCTTTGGGACGAGGGTCGGCTCACCCCTCCACTTT. As protein: CASSFGTRVGSPLHF.

This clone was recorded a few times. This specimen includes other DNA sequences encoding the same CDR3. The rearrangement links TRBV18 to TRBJ1-1, with 8 nucleotides matching TRBD1. Germline V gene lookup returns CDR1 KGHSH and CDR2 LQKENI. The junction had 4 bases not matched to a gene; V was cut back by 5 bases and J by 5 bases. There are 13 residues in the CDR3. The CDR3 here is CASSADRGTEAFF. The CDR3 bases are TGTGCCAGCTCAGCAGACAGGGGAACTGAAGCTTTCTTT. Looking up the rest from reference TRBV18 and TRBJ1-1 gives the full variable domain: NAGVMQNPRHLVRRRGQEARLRCSPMKGHSHVYWYRQLPEEGLKFMVYLQKENIIDESGMPKERFSAEFPKEGPSILRIQQVVRGDSAAYFCASSADRGTEAFFGQGTRLTVV.

The chain recombines TRBV30 with TRBJ2-1, with D maybe TRBD2 (6 bases). The length of the CDR3 is 12 residues. The V and J ends lost 2 bases and 12 bases respectively, with 14 bases between them. Looked up from germline, CDR1 is GTSNPN and CDR2 is SVGIG (reference sequence). The CDR3 DNA follows: TGTGCCTGGAGTCCAAATCAGCGGGTGCAGTTCTTC. Translated, it gives CAWSPNQRVQFF.